The T cell receptor beta chain described here comes from a study of CD8 T cells in ankylosing spondylitis. Overall study results and limits: Several of the motif variants were reported before in synovial fluid and blood from reactive arthritis. It appeared that ankylosing spondylitis blood was characterized by a TCR beta motif of seven or eight highly homologous variants. Disease-linked clones reportedly concentrated significantly in matched ankylosing spondylitis synovial fluid.

Generation of TCR beta libraries employed quantitative 5'-RACE incorporating molecular barcodes. TCRdb used MiXCR to reprocess the 5' RACE reads, holding one entry per CDR3 protein. In the table there are 100,000 to 150,000 distinct CDR3 sequences, roughly 15% of which are singletons. Germline lookup yields CDR1 MNHEY and CDR2 SMNVEV (reference sequence). Trimming cost V 1 base and J 4 bases; bases outside gene matches: 8. The CDR3 is 16 residues long. The sample holds a few counts of this clonotype. What it binds is unknown. The sequence derives from a male donor with ankylosing spondylitis. This sequence joins TRBV27 and TRBJ2-3; 7 bases match TRBD2. Sequenced sample: blood, either unsorted or a sorted T cell fraction (not recorded which). CDR3 nucleotides: TGTGCCAGCAGTTTATATATTGCGGGAGAAGCAGATACGCAGTATTTT. Protein: CASSLYIAGEADTQYF.